What follows are 30 T cell receptor beta chains derived from one specimen sequenced in a study of T cells in Graves' hyperthyroidism and ophthalmopathy. Amplification yielded TCR beta CDR3 regions, with RNA transcripts as the source. RT-PCR in the first round (using the HTBI primer set) targeted the TCR CDR3. A single record per CDR3 protein comes from TCRdb applying MiXCR to the multiplex PCR reads. The sample shows about 400,000 distinct CDR3 sequences, approximately 15% of them seen only once. Sequenced: blood. The receptor source for this set is a woman younger than 45 with Graves' ophthalmopathy.

This clonotype was detected many times. V and J are TRBV7-2 and TRBJ1-2; the D is unclear. V dropped 3 bases and J dropped 6 bases, with 11 bases sitting between them. The germline V gene encodes CDR1 SGHTA and CDR2 FQGNSA. The CDR3 runs to 13 residues. CDR3 nucleotides: TGTGCCAGCAGCTTGGCCCGGGAGAATGGCTACACCTTC. Protein: CASSLARENGYTF. The variable domain in full, completed from reference TRBV7-2 and TRBJ1-2, reads GAGVSQSPSNKVTEKGKDVELRCDPISGHTALYWYRQSLGQGLEFLIYFQGNSAPDKSGLPSDRFSAERTGGSVSTLTIQRTQQEDSAVYLCASSLARENGYTFGSGTRLTVV.

This clonotype was counted at least ten times. The genes are TRBV29-1 and TRBJ1-1; perhaps TRBD1 as D (5 bases). Germline V CDR1 and CDR2: SQVTM, ANQGSEA. This CDR3 has 13 residues. Between the trimmed V and J ends, which lost 3 bases and 1 base, there was a span of 9 bases. CDR3 residues: CSVDVGANTEAFF. The CDR3 DNA is TGCAGCGTTGATGTAGGGGCGAACACTGAAGCTTTCTTT.

This clonotype has ten or more counts. The chain couples TRBV20-1 to TRBJ2-5, with 8 bases matching TRBD2. The CDR3 extends over 14 amino acids. The germline V gene encodes CDR1 DFQATT and CDR2 SNEGSKA (reference sequence). Trimming removed 0 bases from V and 4 bases from J; junction bases left unmatched: 4. For the CDR3, the DNA is TGCAGTGCTAGAGATCCTGGACTAGCAGAGACCCAGTACTTC. Translation: CSARDPGLAETQYF.

In its sample, this clonotype was seen many times. This chain joins TRBV12-3 or TRBV12-4 and TRBJ1-4; D is ambiguous. V lost 1 base, J lost 5 bases, and 8 bases lay in between. This CDR3 comprises 14 residues. CDR3 nucleotides: TGTGCCAGCAGTTTAGTAACTCAGAATGAAAAACTGTTTTTT. Translated, it gives CASSLVTQNEKLFF.

The V gene is TRBV7-3, the J gene TRBJ2-1; 10 nucleotides agree with TRBD2. The CDR3 length is 16 residues. CDR1 is SGHTA and CDR2 is FQGTGA in the germline V gene. V was clipped by 1 base and J by 2 bases; unmatched bases: 2. This CDR3 is CASSLMSGGAYNEQFF. The CDR3 nucleotides are TGTGCCAGCAGCTTAATGAGCGGGGGGGCCTACAATGAGCAGTTCTTC.

At least ten counts were recorded for this clonotype. The chain is built from TRBV2 and TRBJ2-7; 9 nucleotides match TRBD2. The ends lost 7 bases at V and 1 base at J; junction bases unmatched: 5. Germline CDR1 SNHLY, CDR2 FYNNEI. The CDR3 covers 14 residues. For the CDR3, the DNA is TGTGCCAGCATTCCGCGGGGGGGGTCCTACGAGCAGTACTTC. This codes for CASIPRGGSYEQYF.

This clonotype was seen ten or more times. The chain links TRBV3-1 to TRBJ2-7; 8 positions agree with TRBD1. Germline V gene lookup returns CDR1 LGHDT and CDR2 YNNKEL (reference sequence). The CDR3 has 17 residues. Unmatched junction bases numbered 9, after V lost 0 bases and J lost 2 bases. The DNA for the CDR3 is TGTGCCAGCAGCCAAGATGAGGGTGGGACAGGCACCTACGAGCAGTACTTC. The encoded protein is CASSQDEGGTGTYEQYF.

This clonotype was seen ten or more times. The CDR3 DNA reads as TGTGCCTGGAGTGTTACCCTGCCTCGCCAAGAGACCCAGTACTTC. Translated: CAWSVTLPRQETQYF. The chain carries TRBV30 and TRBJ2-5; D uncertain. CDR3 length: 15 amino acids. V was clipped by 0 bases and J by 1 base, with 12 bases between them. Germline V CDR1 and CDR2: GTSNPN, SVGIG (reference sequence).

This clonotype was counted at least ten times. The chain recombines TRBV11-2 with TRBJ2-5, with 10 bases matching TRBD1. CDR1 is SGHAT and CDR2 is FQNNGV in the germline V gene. The CDR3 has 17 amino acids. With V trimmed by 5 bases and J by 2 bases, 11 bases remained unmatched. The DNA of the CDR3 is TGTGCCAGCAGCAGAACGCCCGTGGACAGGGGGCAAGAGACCCAGTACTTC. Translated: CASSRTPVDRGQETQYF.

V usage is TRBV20-1 and J usage is TRBJ2-5; 10 bases map to TRBD2. Trimming took 8 bases from V and 4 from J; bases not matched to a gene: 13. Germline V CDR1 and CDR2: DFQATT, SNEGSKA (reference sequence). This CDR3 region has 15 residues. The CDR3 reads CSTVSGGAGGETQYF. The CDR3 nucleotides read TGCAGTACAGTAAGCGGGGGGGCCGGAGGAGAGACCCAGTACTTC.

In its sample, this clonotype was seen once. This chain links TRBV6-2 or TRBV6-3 with TRBJ1-1; D uncertain. The CDR3 runs to 11 residues. V shed 4 bases and J shed 8 bases, with 8 bases lying between them. Germline-derived CDR1 and CDR2 are MNHEY and SVGEGT. CDR3 region: CASSSPEEAFF. CDR3 bases: TGTGCCAGCAGTTCCCCGGAAGAAGCTTTCTTT.

By share, this clonotype ranks as large (0.1 to 1%). The chain combines TRBV15 with TRBJ1-1; D not certain. The CDR3 covers 14 residues. CDR1 is LNHNV, CDR2 YYDKDF, per germline (reference sequence). The V end lost 0 bases, the J end lost 1 base, and 6 bases lay between the germline ends. DNA of the CDR3: TGTGCCACCAGCAGAGATTACGCGAACACTGAAGCTTTCTTT. Amino acids: CATSRDYANTEAFF.

The V call is TRBV7-2, the J call TRBJ2-2, with D perhaps TRBD2 (7 bases). CDR1 and CDR2 from the germline V gene are SGHTA and FQGNSA. The CDR3 loop spans 15 amino acids. V lost 2 bases to trimming and J lost 8 bases, with 15 bases between them. The CDR3 DNA reads as TGTGCCAGCAGCTTAAGAGGGGGGGCCAGTGGGGAGCTGTTTTTT. This encodes CASSLRGGASGELFF.

This clonotype showed up many times. The chain links TRBV5-1 to TRBJ2-3; 9 positions agree with TRBD2. This CDR3 contains 15 residues. J gave up 6 bases and V 0 bases, and 5 bases lay outside the gene matches. The germline gives CDR1 SGHRS, CDR2 YFSETQ. The CDR3 DNA follows: TGCGCCAGCAGCTTGGTTCCTAGCGGGGAGGATACGCAGTATTTT. Its protein product is CASSLVPSGEDTQYF.

The chain joins TRBV28 to TRBJ2-3, with no clear D. Between the trimmed V and J ends, which lost 7 bases and 5 bases, there was a span of 10 bases. CDR1 and CDR2 from the germline V gene are MDHEN and SYDVKM. This CDR3 is 12 amino acids long. Here the CDR3 DNA reads TGTGCCAGCATCTCCCCGGGAGATACGCAGTATTTT. Amino acid sequence: CASISPGDTQYF.

This clonotype was seen ten or more times. This chain uses TRBV28 with TRBJ2-7, with D perhaps TRBD1 or TRBD2 (6 bases each). The CDR3 runs 16 residues. Germline CDR1 reads MDHEN; CDR2 reads SYDVKM. Trimming shortened V by 6 bases and J by 0 bases, and 18 bases separated the two germline ends. CDR3 loop: CASSSVGGSSSYEQYF. Here the CDR3 DNA reads TGTGCCAGCAGCTCGGTCGGGGGCTCTAGCTCCTACGAGCAGTACTTC.

This clonotype was seen repeatedly, ten times or more. The chain has TRBV3-1 and TRBJ2-3; TRBD2 matches 12 bases. J gave up 5 bases and V 4 bases, and 10 bases lay outside the gene matches. From germline, CDR1 is LGHDT and CDR2 YNNKEL (reference sequence). The CDR3 length is 17 residues. The CDR3: CASSLYLAGGPIDTQYF. CDR3 nucleotide sequence: TGTGCCAGCAGCCTTTACCTAGCGGGGGGGCCAATAGATACGCAGTATTTT.

This clonotype showed up many times. The chain employs TRBV20-1 and TRBJ1-5; 7 nucleotides align to TRBD1. CDR3 length: 16 amino acids. J gave up 0 bases and V 3 bases, and 8 bases lay outside the gene matches. Germline V gene lookup returns CDR1 DFQATT and CDR2 SNEGSKA (reference sequence). The CDR3 DNA reads as TGCAGTGCTAGGGCTAAGGGGGCCCATAGCAATCAGCCCCAGCATTTT. Amino acid sequence: CSARAKGAHSNQPQHF.

The J gene is TRBJ1-1, the V gene TRBV30; D is uncertain. The CDR3 totals 14 residues. Trimming shortened V by 2 bases and J by 10 bases, and 20 bases separated the two germline ends. Germline-derived CDR1 and CDR2 are GTSNPN and SVGIG (reference sequence). DNA for the CDR3: TGTGCCTGGAGTATTGACATCTATAGGGTTGGAGCTTTCTTT. Its protein is CAWSIDIYRVGAFF.

This clonotype was detected a few times. This chain joins TRBV7-9 and TRBJ1-2; a weak D match, TRBD1 (5 bases). The germline V gene has CDR1 SEHNR and CDR2 FQNEAQ (reference sequence). V lost 1 base to trimming and J lost 4 bases, with 10 bases between them. This CDR3 contains 14 residues. CDR3 residues: CASSLDGGTYGYTF. CDR3 in DNA: TGTGCCAGCAGCTTAGATGGGGGAACCTATGGCTACACCTTC.

This rearrangement joins TRBV9 to TRBJ1-2, with D possibly matching TRBD1 (5 bases). The CDR3 runs to 15 residues. V shed 4 bases and J shed 5 bases, with 18 bases lying between them. Germline loops: CDR1 SGDLS, CDR2 YYNGEE. CDR3 coding DNA: TGTGCCAGCAGCCCATTAATAGACAGCTCGTATGGCTACACCTTC. Its translation: CASSPLIDSSYGYTF.

About this clonotype itself: A read error may explain this, as a much larger clone is one base away. This chain connects TRBV30 to TRBJ2-1, with 11 nucleotides matching TRBD2. Germline lookup yields CDR1 GTSNPN and CDR2 SVGIG (reference sequence). This CDR3 has 17 residues. CDR3 DNA: TGTGCCCGGAGTACGACTAGCGGGGCAAACCTATACAATGAGCAGTTCTTC. It translates to CARSTTSGANLYNEQFF.

This clonotype was seen repeatedly, ten times or more. This CDR3 reads CASSLYEGNTEAFF. In nucleotides, the CDR3 is TGCGCCAGCAGCCTCTATGAGGGGAACACTGAAGCTTTCTTT. The rearrangement links TRBV4-1 to TRBJ1-1; D is unresolved. Germline V gene data show CDR1 as MGHRA and CDR2 as YSYEKL. There are 14 residues in the CDR3. The V and J ends lost 4 bases and 1 base respectively, with 10 bases between them.

A single count supports this clonotype. The gene calls are TRBV7-8 and TRBJ2-7; perhaps TRBD2 as D (6 bases). The CDR3 totals 14 residues. V lost 5 bases and J 0 bases, leaving 11 bases between the germline ends. Germline loops: CDR1 SGHVS, CDR2 FQNEAQ. CDR3 nucleotide sequence: TGTGCCAGCAGCCGTAGCGGTAGCTCCTACGAGCAGTACTTC. Amino acid sequence: CASSRSGSSYEQYF.

This clonotype was observed at least ten times. This chain joins TRBV20-1 and TRBJ1-4; 7 nucleotides line up with TRBD1. The CDR3 contains 13 residues. J was trimmed by 5 bases and V by 7 bases; bases with no gene match: 7. Germline CDR1 reads DFQATT; CDR2 reads SNEGSKA (reference sequence). CDR3 sequence reads: CSVGDSRNEKLFF. The CDR3 coding sequence is TGCAGTGTCGGGGACAGCCGAAATGAAAAACTGTTTTTT.

In its sample, this clonotype was seen many times. The rearrangement links TRBV18 to TRBJ1-4; D possibly corresponds to TRBD1 (6 bases). Trimming left V 3 bases short and J 5 bases short, with 7 bases between. Germline CDR1 and CDR2: KGHSH and LQKENI. The CDR3 loop spans 13 amino acids. The CDR3 DNA follows: TGTGCCAGCTCACCTGACAGGAATGAAAAACTGTTTTTT. Translating it yields CASSPDRNEKLFF.

This clonotype was seen ten or more times. The rearrangement links TRBV3-1 to TRBJ1-5; 7 nucleotides match TRBD1. The ends lost 2 bases at V and 8 bases at J; junction bases unmatched: 6. The V gene's germline CDR1 is LGHDT and CDR2 YNNKEL (reference sequence). This CDR3 has 14 amino acids. The CDR3 spells CASSQSGGTEPQHF. The DNA of the CDR3 is TGTGCCAGCAGCCAATCAGGGGGAACCGAGCCCCAGCATTTT.

The chain is built from TRBV6-9 and TRBJ1-3; TRBD1 is a possible D gene (5 bases). V was pared by 4 bases and J by 3 bases, with 16 bases between. The CDR3 is 16 amino acids. Germline values: CDR1 MNHGY, CDR2 SVAAGI. CDR3 nucleotides: TGTGCCAGCAGTTTTCGACAGAGCGGCTATGGAAACACCATATATTTT. This translates into CASSFRQSGYGNTIYF.

The chain uses TRBV25-1 and TRBJ1-1; tentative D call: TRBD1 (6 bases). This CDR3 region has 16 residues. V lost 5 bases and J 4 bases, leaving 20 bases between the germline ends. Germline V lookup: CDR1 MGHDK, CDR2 SYGVNS. CDR3 coding DNA: TGTGCCAGCAGTTTCAGGGGCGGTAAGGGGGTCACTGAAGCTTTCTTT. Its translation is CASSFRGGKGVTEAFF. The entire variable domain, with the rest obtained from reference TRBV25-1 and TRBJ1-1, is as follows: EADIYQTPRYLVIGTGKKITLECSQTMGHDKMYWYQQDPGMELHLIHYSYGVNSTEKGDLSSESTVSRIRTEHFPLTLESARPSHTSQYLCASSFRGGKGVTEAFFGQGTRLTVV.

This clonotype showed up many times. The V gene is TRBV6-1, the J gene TRBJ2-7; the D gene is possibly TRBD1 (6 bases). This CDR3 is built from 14 residues. V lost 9 bases, J lost 2 bases, and 17 bases lay in between. The germline V gene encodes CDR1 MNHNS and CDR2 SASEGT. The CDR3 protein is CASNKPTGTYEQYF. CDR3 bases: TGTGCCAGTAATAAACCGACAGGAACCTACGAGCAGTACTTC.